This T cell receptor beta chain emerged from a study of neoadjuvant nivolumab and ipilimumab in lung cancer. Profiling relied on immunoSEQ multiplex PCR, and the TCRdb table lists in-frame clones only, not all of them. The sample contains about 4,000 clones, less than 80% of which appear only once. Germline CDR1 SQVTM, CDR2 ANQGSEA. This CDR3 comprises 13 residues. The junction had 5 bases not matched to a gene; V was cut back by 6 bases and J by 7 bases. The rearrangement uses TRBV29-1 and TRBJ2-7; 14 bases are shared with TRBD2. Sequenced material: peripheral blood, taken after neoadjuvant nivolumab, alone or with ipilimumab, at or shortly before surgery. The receptor was isolated from an adult with non-small cell lung cancer. The CDR3 nucleotides read TGCAGCGTGAGGACTAGCGGGAGGTCTGAGCAGTACTTC. Encoded protein: CSVRTSGRSEQYF.